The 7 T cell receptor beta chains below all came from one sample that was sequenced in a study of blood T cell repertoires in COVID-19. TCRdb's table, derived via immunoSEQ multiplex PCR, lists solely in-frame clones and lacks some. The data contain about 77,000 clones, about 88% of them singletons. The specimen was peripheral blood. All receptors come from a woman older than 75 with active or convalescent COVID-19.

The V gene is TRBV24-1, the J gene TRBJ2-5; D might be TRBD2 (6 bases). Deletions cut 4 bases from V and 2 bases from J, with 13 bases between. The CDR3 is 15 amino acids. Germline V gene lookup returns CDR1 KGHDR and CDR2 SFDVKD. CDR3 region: CATSEGGLPQETQYF. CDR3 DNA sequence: TGTGCCACCAGTGAAGGAGGACTACCACAAGAGACCCAGTACTTC.

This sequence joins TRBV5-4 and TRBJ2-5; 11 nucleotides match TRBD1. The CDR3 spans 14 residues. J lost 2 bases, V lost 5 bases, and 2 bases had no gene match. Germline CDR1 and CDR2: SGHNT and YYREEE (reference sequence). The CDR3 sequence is CASSGTGGQETQYF. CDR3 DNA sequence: TGTGCCAGCAGTGGGACAGGGGGGCAAGAGACCCAGTACTTC.

CDR3 sequence: CASSFGTEATGELFF. The CDR3 DNA sequence: TGTGCCAGCAGCTTTGGGACAGAGGCCACCGGGGAGCTGTTTTTT. The V and J genes are TRBV5-5 and TRBJ2-2; 7 bases agree with TRBD1. From germline, CDR1 is SGHKS and CDR2 YYEKEE (reference sequence). Trimming cost V 2 bases and J 4 bases; bases outside gene matches: 5. This CDR3 region has 15 residues.

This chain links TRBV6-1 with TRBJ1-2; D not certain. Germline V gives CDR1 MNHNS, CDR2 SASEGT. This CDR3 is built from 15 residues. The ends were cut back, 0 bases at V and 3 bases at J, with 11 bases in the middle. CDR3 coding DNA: TGTGCCAGCAGTGAAGCGGGGAGCCTCGACTATGGCTACACCTTC. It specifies CASSEAGSLDYGYTF.

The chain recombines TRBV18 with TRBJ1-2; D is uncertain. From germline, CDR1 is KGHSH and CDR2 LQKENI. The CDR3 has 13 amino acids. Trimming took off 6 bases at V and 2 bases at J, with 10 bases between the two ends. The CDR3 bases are TGTGCCAGCTCTTCAGCTAGCAACTATGGCTACACCTTC. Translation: CASSSASNYGYTF.

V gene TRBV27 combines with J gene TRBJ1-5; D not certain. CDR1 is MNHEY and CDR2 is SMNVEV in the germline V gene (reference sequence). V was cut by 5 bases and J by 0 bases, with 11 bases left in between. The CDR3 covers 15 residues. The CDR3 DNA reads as TGTGCCAGCAGTCCCGAAGCTAATAGCAATCAGCCCCAGCATTTT. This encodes CASSPEANSNQPQHF.

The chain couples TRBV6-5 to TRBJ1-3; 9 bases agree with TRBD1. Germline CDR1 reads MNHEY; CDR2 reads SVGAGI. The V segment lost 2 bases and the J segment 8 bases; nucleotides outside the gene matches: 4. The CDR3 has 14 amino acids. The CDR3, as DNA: TGTGCCAGCAGTTACCGGGACAGGGCTTACACCATATATTTT. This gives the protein CASSYRDRAYTIYF.